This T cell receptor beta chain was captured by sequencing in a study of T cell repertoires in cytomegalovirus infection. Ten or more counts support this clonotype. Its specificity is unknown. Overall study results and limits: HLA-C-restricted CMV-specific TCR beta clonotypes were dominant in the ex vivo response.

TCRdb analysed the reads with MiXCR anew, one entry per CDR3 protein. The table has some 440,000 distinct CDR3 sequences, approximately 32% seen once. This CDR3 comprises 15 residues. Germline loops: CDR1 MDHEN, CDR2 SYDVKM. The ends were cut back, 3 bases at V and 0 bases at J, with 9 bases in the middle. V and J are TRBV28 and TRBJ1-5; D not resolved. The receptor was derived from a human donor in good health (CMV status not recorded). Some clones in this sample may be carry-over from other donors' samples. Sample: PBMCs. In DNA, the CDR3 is TGTGCCAGCAGTTTTCCACGGGCTAGCAATCAGCCCCAGCATTTT. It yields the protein CASSFPRASNQPQHF.